This T cell receptor beta chain was captured by sequencing in a study of molecular identifiers for immune sequencing clone quantification. TCRdb reanalysed the PCR reads using MiXCR and keeps one entry per CDR3 protein. The sample contains some 650,000 distinct CDR3 sequences, less than 20% of which appear only once. The CDR3 sequence is 13 residues long. In the case of this clonotype: This may come from a read error, since a much larger clone is one base off.

This receptor was taken from a human donor in good health. Some libraries in this study had Jurkat cell RNA spiked in. The sample was naive CD8+ T cells from blood, with Jurkat cell RNA spiked in. As to subset: FACS-sorted CD8+CD4-CCR7+CD45RA+ naive T cells. The chain has TRBV12-3 or TRBV12-4 and TRBJ2-2, with D maybe TRBD2 (5 bases). This CDR3 reads CASWEKNTGEPFF. CDR3 DNA sequence: TGTGCCAGCTGGGAGAAGAACACCGGGGAGCCGTTTTTT.